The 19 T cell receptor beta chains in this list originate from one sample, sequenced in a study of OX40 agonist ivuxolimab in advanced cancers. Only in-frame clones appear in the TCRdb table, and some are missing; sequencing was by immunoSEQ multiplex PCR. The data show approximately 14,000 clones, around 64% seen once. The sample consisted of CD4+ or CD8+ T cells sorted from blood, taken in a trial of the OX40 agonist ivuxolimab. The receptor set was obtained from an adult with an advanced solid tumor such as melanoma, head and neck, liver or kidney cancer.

CDR3 in DNA: TGTGCCAGCAGTGAATGGTACAATGAGCAGTTCTTC. It specifies CASSEWYNEQFF. V gene TRBV6-1 combines with J gene TRBJ2-1; D gene uncertain. V lost 2 bases and J lost 4, with 3 bases in between. CDR1 and CDR2 from the germline V gene are MNHNS and SASEGT. The CDR3 totals 12 residues.

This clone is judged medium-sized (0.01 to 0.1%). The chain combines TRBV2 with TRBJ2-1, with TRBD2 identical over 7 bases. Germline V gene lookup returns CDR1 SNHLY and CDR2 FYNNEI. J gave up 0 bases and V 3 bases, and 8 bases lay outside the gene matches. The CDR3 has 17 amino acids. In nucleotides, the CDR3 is TGTGCCAGCAGTGATCTCTCCGGGGGGAACTCCTACAATGAGCAGTTCTTC. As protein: CASSDLSGGNSYNEQFF. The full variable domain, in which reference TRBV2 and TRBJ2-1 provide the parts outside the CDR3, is EPEVTQTPSHQVTQMGQEVILRCVPISNHLYFYWYRQILGQKVEFLVSFYNNEISEKSEIFDDQFSVERPDGSNFTLKIRSTKLEDSAMYFCASSDLSGGNSYNEQFFGPGTRLTVL.

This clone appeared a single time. As DNA, the CDR3 is TGTGCCAGTAGTGAAGGGGACAGTCTCCACGAGCAGTACTTC. Its protein product is CASSEGDSLHEQYF. This chain links TRBV19 with TRBJ2-7, with TRBD1 matching 7 bases. Germline CDR1 LNHDA, CDR2 SQIVND (reference sequence). This CDR3 region has 14 residues. The V segment lost 5 bases and the J segment 5 bases; nucleotides outside the gene matches: 9. Full variable domain (outside the CDR3, taken from reference TRBV19 and TRBJ2-7): DGGITQSPKYLFRKEGQNVTLSCEQNLNHDAMYWYRQDPGQGLRLIYYSQIVNDFQKGDIAEGYSVSREKKESFPLTVTSAQKNPTAFYLCASSEGDSLHEQYFGPGTRLTVT.

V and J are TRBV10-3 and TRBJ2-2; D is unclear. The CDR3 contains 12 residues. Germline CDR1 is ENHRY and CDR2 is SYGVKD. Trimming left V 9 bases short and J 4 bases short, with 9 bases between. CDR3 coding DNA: TGTGCCATTTCAGTACCCACCGGGGAGCTGTTTTTT. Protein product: CAISVPTGELFF.

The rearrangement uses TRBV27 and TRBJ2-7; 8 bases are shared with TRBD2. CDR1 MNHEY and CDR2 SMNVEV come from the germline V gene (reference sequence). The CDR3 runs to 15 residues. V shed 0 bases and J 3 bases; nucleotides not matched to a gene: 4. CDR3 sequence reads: CASSLSGTSFYEQYF. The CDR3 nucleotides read TGTGCCAGCAGTTTATCCGGGACTAGTTTCTACGAGCAGTACTTC.

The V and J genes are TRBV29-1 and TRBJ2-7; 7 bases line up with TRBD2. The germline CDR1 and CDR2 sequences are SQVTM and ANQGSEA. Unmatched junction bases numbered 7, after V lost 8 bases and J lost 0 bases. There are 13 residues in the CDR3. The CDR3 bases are TGCAGCAGCCTAGCGGTGGACTCCTACGAGCAGTACTTC. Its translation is CSSLAVDSYEQYF.

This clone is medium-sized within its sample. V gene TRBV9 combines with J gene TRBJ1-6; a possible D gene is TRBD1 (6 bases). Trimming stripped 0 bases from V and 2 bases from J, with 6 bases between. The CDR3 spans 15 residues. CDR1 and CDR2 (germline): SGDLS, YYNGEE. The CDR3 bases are TGTGCCAGCAGCGTAGGACAGGCCTATAATTCACCCCTCCACTTT. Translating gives CASSVGQAYNSPLHF.

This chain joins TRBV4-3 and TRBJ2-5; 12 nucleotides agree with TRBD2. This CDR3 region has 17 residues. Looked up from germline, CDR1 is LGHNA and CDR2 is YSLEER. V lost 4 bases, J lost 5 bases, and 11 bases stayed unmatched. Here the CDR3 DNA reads TGCGCCAGCAGCCCTCGACTAGCGGGGGTGGGGGTCGAGACCCAGTACTTC. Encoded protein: CASSPRLAGVGVETQYF.

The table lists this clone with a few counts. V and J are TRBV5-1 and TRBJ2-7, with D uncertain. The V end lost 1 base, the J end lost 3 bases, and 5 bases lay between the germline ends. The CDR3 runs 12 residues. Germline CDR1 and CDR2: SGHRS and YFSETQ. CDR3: CASSLFGYEQYF. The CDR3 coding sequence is TGCGCCAGCAGCTTGTTCGGCTACGAGCAGTACTTC.

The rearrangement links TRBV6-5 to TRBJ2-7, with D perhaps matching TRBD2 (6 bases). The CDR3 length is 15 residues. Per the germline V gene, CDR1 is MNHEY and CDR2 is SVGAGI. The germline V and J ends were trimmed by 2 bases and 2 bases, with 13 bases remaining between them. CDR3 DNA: TGTGCCAGCAGTTACAGTGTGGGACTGACCTACGAGCAGTACTTC. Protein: CASSYSVGLTYEQYF.

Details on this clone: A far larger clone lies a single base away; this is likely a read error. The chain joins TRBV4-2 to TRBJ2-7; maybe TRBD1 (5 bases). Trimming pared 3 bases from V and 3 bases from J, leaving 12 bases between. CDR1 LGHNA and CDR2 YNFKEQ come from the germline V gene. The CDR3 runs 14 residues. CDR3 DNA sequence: TGTGCCAGCAGCCAGGCGTGGCAGGGCTACGAGCAGTACTTC. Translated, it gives CASSQAWQGYEQYF.

The CDR3 DNA follows: TGTGCCAGCAGCTTTAGGGACAAACACACAGATACGCAGTATTTT. Amino acid sequence: CASSFRDKHTDTQYF. This rearrangement joins TRBV11-3 to TRBJ2-3; a possible D gene is TRBD1 (6 bases). Germline V gene sequence: CDR1 SGHNT, CDR2 YENEEA. V was cut by 3 bases and J by 2 bases, with 12 bases left in between. The CDR3 covers 15 residues.

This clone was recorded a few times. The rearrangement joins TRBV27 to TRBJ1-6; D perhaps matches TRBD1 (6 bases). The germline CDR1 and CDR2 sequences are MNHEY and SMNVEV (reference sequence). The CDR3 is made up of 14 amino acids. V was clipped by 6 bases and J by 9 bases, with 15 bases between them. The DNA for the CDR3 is TGTGCCAGCAGACAGGGTACGAGTTCTTCACCCCTCCACTTT. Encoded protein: CASRQGTSSSPLHF.

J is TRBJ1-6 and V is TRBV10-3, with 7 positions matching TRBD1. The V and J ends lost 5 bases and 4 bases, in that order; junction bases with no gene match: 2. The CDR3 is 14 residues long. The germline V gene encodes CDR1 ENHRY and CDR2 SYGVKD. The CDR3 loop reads CAISTGAYNSPLHF. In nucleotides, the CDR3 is TGTGCCATCAGTACAGGGGCGTATAATTCACCCCTCCACTTT.

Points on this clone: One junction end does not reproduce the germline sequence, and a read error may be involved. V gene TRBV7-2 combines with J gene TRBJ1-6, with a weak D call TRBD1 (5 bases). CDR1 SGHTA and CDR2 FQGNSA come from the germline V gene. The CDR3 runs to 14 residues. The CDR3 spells CASSPTGTNSPLHF. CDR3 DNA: TGCGCCAGCAGCCCCACAGGTACTAATTCACCCCTCCACTTT.

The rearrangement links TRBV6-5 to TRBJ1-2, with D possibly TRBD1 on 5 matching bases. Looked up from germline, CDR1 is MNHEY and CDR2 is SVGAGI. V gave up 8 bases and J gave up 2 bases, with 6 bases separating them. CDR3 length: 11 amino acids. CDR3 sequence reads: CASRDNYGYTF. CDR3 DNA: TGTGCCAGCCGGGACAACTATGGCTACACCTTC.

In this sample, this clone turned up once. CDR3 nucleotides: TGTGCCTGGAGTGTTGGGGACTGGGGAACTGAAGCTTTCTTT. As protein: CAWSVGDWGTEAFF. The rearrangement links TRBV30 to TRBJ1-1; weak D call: TRBD1 (5 bases). CDR3 length equals 14 residues. Trimming took off 0 bases at V and 5 bases at J, with 13 bases between the two ends. Germline assignment: CDR1 GTSNPN and CDR2 SVGIG (reference sequence).

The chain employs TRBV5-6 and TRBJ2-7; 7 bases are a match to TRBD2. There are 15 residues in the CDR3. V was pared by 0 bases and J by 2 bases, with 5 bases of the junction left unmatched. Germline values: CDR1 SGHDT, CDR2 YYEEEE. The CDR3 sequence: CASSLGSGLAYEQYF. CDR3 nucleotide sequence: TGTGCCAGCAGCTTGGGATCCGGACTAGCCTACGAGCAGTACTTC.

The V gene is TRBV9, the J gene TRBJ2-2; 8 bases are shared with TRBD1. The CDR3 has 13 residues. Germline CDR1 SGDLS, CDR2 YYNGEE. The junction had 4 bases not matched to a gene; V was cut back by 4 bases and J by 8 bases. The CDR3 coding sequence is TGTGCCAGCAGCAAACAGGGGGAGGGGGAGCTGTTTTTT. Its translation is CASSKQGEGELFF.